The rows below give T cell receptor beta chains drawn from one sample of a study of blood T cell repertoires in COVID-19. TCRdb's table, derived via immunoSEQ multiplex PCR, lists solely in-frame clones and lacks some. The data contain 100,000 to 150,000 clones, more than 75% of them seen just once; the ten biggest clones take up about 2%. The sequenced sample consisted of peripheral blood. These receptors were taken from a man in his 70s with active COVID-19. CDR3s leave out the opening cysteine and the closing phenylalanine or tryptophan. Fields, in order: V gene, J gene, D gene, CDR3 protein. A D gene is named only where the DNA matches it firmly.

TRBV5-1,TRBJ1-2,-,ASSLGSGPYGYT
TRBV27,TRBJ1-2,TRBD1,ASSDWTGGHGYT
TRBV27,TRBJ2-7,-,ASSTRETTYEQY
TRBV20-1,TRBJ2-2,TRBD2,SASLLAGGTNTGELF
TRBV3-1/TRBV3-2,TRBJ1-2,-,ASSPGTIYGYT
TRBV2,TRBJ2-3,TRBD2,ASSALAGVRTDTQY
TRBV4-1,TRBJ2-2,TRBD2,ASSQDSGGRAAGELF
TRBV6-4,TRBJ1-4,-,ASSGYKLRETTNEKLF
TRBV7-2,TRBJ2-7,TRBD2,ASSLVPSGMSSEQY
TRBV14,TRBJ2-6,-,ASSQRQAPRSGANVLT
TRBV28,TRBJ2-7,-,ASRPRGQPPYEQY
TRBV5-6,TRBJ2-7,TRBD2,ASITGASGIYEQY
TRBV28,TRBJ1-3,-,ASRVQGGNTIY
TRBV18,TRBJ1-2,-,ASSPEMGGNYGYT
TRBV5-1,TRBJ2-1,-,ASSLGSGTNYNEQF
TRBV6-1,TRBJ1-2,TRBD1,ASSEGQGMYGYT
TRBV24-1,TRBJ2-4,TRBD1,ATSDSGTGDDIQY
TRBV3-1/TRBV3-2,TRBJ1-2,TRBD1,ASSQDRRQGYGYT
TRBV5-1,TRBJ2-7,TRBD2,ASSFLAGVGNEQY
TRBV6-4,TRBJ1-1,-,ASSLQMNTEAF
TRBV5-1,TRBJ1-1,-,ASSSRQAVGTEAF
TRBV19,TRBJ1-1,-,ASIGRGGSAEAF
TRBV9,TRBJ2-7,TRBD2,ASSVGNGRDTYEQY
TRBV27,TRBJ1-2,-,ASSLNSGAYGYT
TRBV28,TRBJ2-7,-,ASPFGRDSYEQY
TRBV6-5,TRBJ2-7,TRBD1,ASSYSRQGEENEQY
TRBV27,TRBJ1-2,TRBD1,ASSLVSDRGGYGYT
TRBV29-1,TRBJ2-7,TRBD1,SPCRGKDRQIYEQY